The text below deals with one TCR beta chain. Per germline, CDR1 MNHEY and CDR2 SMNVEV (reference sequence). The V gene end was trimmed by 9 bases and the J gene end by 9 bases; junction bases not matched to a gene: 5. This CDR3 contains 12 residues. Authors' processing steps: From reference gene primer amplification, estimates of nucleated cell counts were derived. Profiled with immunoSEQ multiplex PCR; TCRdb holds only in-frame clones, not every one. V and J calls and clone size follow that table, whereas D and trimming were derived from the DNA. Counted here are around 220,000 clones, less than 85% occurring once; the ten biggest clones make up 4% to 6%. This specimen belongs to a study of blood T cell repertoires in COVID-19.

The clonotype comes from a woman older than 75 with active or convalescent COVID-19. This chain uses TRBV27 with TRBJ1-6; 7 bases match TRBD1. The source material was peripheral blood. CDR3 coding DNA: TGTGCCAGTCGACAGGGAGGTTCACCCCTCCACTTT. This codes for CASRQGGSPLHF.